Here is one T cell receptor beta chain with its context. The junction had 5 bases not matched to a gene; V was cut back by 6 bases and J by 4 bases. Germline V gene sequence: CDR1 MDHEN, CDR2 SYDVKM. This CDR3 is built from 13 residues. The protocol was immunoSEQ multiplex PCR, while the TCRdb copy is restricted to in-frame clones and leaves out a portion. The sample yields around 280,000 clones, around four fifths seen once. The data originate from a study of blood T cell repertoires in COVID-19. The wider study: PBMCs, B-cell-depleted T cells, or T cells provided the cDNA or gDNA that made up the material.

The J gene is TRBJ1-2, the V gene TRBV28; 7 nucleotides line up with TRBD1. Sequencing used peripheral blood. This clonotype was sampled from a woman aged 50 to 65 with active or convalescent COVID-19. The DNA for the CDR3 is TGTGCCAGCAGGACAGGGTTTACCTATGGCTACACCTTC. Amino acids: CASRTGFTYGYTF.